The 9 T cell receptor beta chains in this list originate from one sample, sequenced in a study of blood T cell repertoires in COVID-19. Only in-frame clones appear in the TCRdb table, and some are missing; sequencing was by immunoSEQ multiplex PCR. In the table there are 200,000 to 300,000 clones, about 87% of which are singletons. Input material: peripheral blood. The source of these receptors is a woman between 50 and 59 years old with acute or convalescent COVID-19.

The chain recombines TRBV4-2 with TRBJ2-2; D perhaps matches TRBD2 (6 bases). V dropped 4 bases and J dropped 0 bases, with 9 bases sitting between them. Germline values: CDR1 LGHNA, CDR2 YNFKEQ. The CDR3 length is 15 residues. As DNA, the CDR3 is TGTGCCAGCAGCCGTAGCGGTTCGAACACCGGGGAGCTGTTTTTT. This gives the protein CASSRSGSNTGELFF.

The rearrangement links TRBV7-3 to TRBJ2-1, with D possibly matching TRBD2 (6 bases). CDR3 length equals 13 residues. The germline V gene encodes CDR1 SGHTA and CDR2 FQGTGA. V was shortened by 4 bases and J by 5 bases, with 9 bases between the two germline ends. CDR3 DNA: TGTGCCAGCAGCTCCGGACTAAACAATGAGCAGTTCTTC. This translates into CASSSGLNNEQFF.

The sample holds one count of this clone. The V gene is TRBV7-3, the J gene TRBJ2-3; 9 nucleotides align to TRBD2. CDR3 size: 15 residues. J lost 2 bases, V lost 5 bases, and 5 bases had no gene match. Germline-derived CDR1 and CDR2 are SGHTA and FQGTGA. The CDR3 DNA is TGTGCCAGCAGCCCCCTAGCGGGGTACACAGATACGCAGTATTTT. Translating gives CASSPLAGYTDTQYF.

J is TRBJ2-3 and V is TRBV7-6; no clear D gene. Germline V gives CDR1 SGHVS, CDR2 FNYEAQ. Trimming shortened V by 2 bases and J by 1 base, and 7 bases separated the two germline ends. This CDR3 spans 14 amino acids. In DNA form, the CDR3 reads TGTGCCAGCAGCTTACTAGTAGGCACAGATACGCAGTATTTT. Its translation is CASSLLVGTDTQYF.

With respect to this clone: The junction departs from germline at one end; a sequencing error may be responsible. The chain joins TRBV6-5 to TRBJ2-3; D not resolved. This CDR3 is built from 15 residues. Germline V gene data show CDR1 as MNHEY and CDR2 as SVGAGI. This chain's CDR3 is CASSYEETSTDTQYF. The CDR3 DNA reads TGTGCTAGCAGTTACGAGGAAACTAGCACAGATACGCAGTATTTT.

The chain couples TRBV6-6 to TRBJ1-2; D unresolved. CDR1 and CDR2 (germline): MNHNY, SVGAGI (reference sequence). This CDR3 contains 14 residues. Trimming took 6 bases from V and 1 from J, leaving 12 bases between them. The CDR3 sequence is CASSPRSFNYGYTF. The DNA of the CDR3 is TGTGCCAGCAGCCCGAGGAGCTTTAACTATGGCTACACCTTC.

This clone was seen only once. The rearrangement links TRBV28 to TRBJ1-5; no firm D call. The V end was cut by 8 bases, the J end by 6 bases, with 8 bases between. From germline, CDR1 is MDHEN and CDR2 SYDVKM. This CDR3 is built from 11 residues. CDR3 region: CASAGRQPQHF. The CDR3, as DNA: TGTGCCAGCGCGGGTCGTCAGCCCCAGCATTTT.

This chain connects TRBV5-1 to TRBJ2-7, with TRBD1 matching over 10 bases. This CDR3 comprises 16 residues. Germline values: CDR1 SGHRS, CDR2 YFSETQ. V lost 4 bases to trimming and J lost 2 bases; unmatched junction nucleotides: 9. In nucleotides, the CDR3 is TGCGCCAGCAGCGCCGCCCGGGACAGGGGCCCCTACGAGCAGTACTTC. Protein sequence: CASSAARDRGPYEQYF.

The rearrangement links TRBV28 to TRBJ1-3; 7 bases are a match to TRBD1. Trimming took 5 bases from V and 4 from J; bases not matched to a gene: 11. This CDR3 is 16 amino acids long. The germline V gene has CDR1 MDHEN and CDR2 SYDVKM. The CDR3 sequence is CASSPSGGIVGNTIYF. The DNA for the CDR3 is TGTGCCAGCAGTCCCTCAGGGGGTATAGTGGGAAACACCATATATTTT.